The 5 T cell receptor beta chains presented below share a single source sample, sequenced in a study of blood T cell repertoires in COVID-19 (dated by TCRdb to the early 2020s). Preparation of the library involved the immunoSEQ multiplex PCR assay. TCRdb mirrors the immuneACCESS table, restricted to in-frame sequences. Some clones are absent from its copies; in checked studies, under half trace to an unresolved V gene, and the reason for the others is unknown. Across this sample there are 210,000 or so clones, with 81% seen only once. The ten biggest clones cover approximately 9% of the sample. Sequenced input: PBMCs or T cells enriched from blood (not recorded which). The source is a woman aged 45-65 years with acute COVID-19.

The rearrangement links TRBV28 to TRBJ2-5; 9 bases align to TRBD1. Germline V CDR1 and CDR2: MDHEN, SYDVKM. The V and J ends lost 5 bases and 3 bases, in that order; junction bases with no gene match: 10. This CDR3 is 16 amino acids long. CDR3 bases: TGTGCCAGCAGTAAACCCGGGACAGGGAGTAAAGAGACCCAGTACTTC. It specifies CASSKPGTGSKETQYF.

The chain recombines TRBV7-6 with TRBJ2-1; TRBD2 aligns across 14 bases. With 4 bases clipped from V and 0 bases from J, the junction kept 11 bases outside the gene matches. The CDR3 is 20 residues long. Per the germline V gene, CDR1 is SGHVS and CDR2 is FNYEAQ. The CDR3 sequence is CASSYPGTSGSQSSYNEQFF. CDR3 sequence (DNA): TGTGCCAGCAGCTACCCCGGGACTAGCGGGAGCCAGAGCTCCTACAATGAGCAGTTCTTC.

The CDR3 sequence: CATSEPAGLGSNEQFF. As DNA, the CDR3 is TGTGCCACCAGTGAACCTGCGGGACTAGGCAGCAATGAGCAGTTCTTC. The gene calls are TRBV24-1 and TRBJ2-1; 8 bases line up with TRBD2. CDR3 size: 16 residues. Unmatched junction bases numbered 10, after V lost 4 bases and J lost 6 bases. Germline V gene lookup returns CDR1 KGHDR and CDR2 SFDVKD.

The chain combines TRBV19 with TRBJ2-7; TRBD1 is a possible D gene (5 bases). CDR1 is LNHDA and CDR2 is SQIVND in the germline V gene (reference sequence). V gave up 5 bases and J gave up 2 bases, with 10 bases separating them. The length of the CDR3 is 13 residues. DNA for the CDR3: TGTGCCAGTAGTCCAACAGGCCCCTACGAGCAGTACTTC. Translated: CASSPTGPYEQYF.

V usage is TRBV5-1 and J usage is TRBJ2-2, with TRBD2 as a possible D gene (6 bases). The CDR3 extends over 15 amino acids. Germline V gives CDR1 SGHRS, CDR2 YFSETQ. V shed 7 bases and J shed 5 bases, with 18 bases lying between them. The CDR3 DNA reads TGCGCCAGCTGCAAAGGAGGGTCAGTAACCGGGGAGCTGTTTTTT. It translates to CASCKGGSVTGELFF.